Below are 8 T cell receptor beta chains sequenced from a single sample in a study of blood T cell repertoires in COVID-19. The repertoire was sequenced with immunoSEQ multiplex PCR; TCRdb's copy has only in-frame clones and lacks some. The sample yields 300,000 to 350,000 clones, roughly 87% seen once. What was sequenced was peripheral blood. These receptors came from a man aged 25-40 years with COVID-19, enrolled during active disease.

V is TRBV7-9 and J is TRBJ1-1, with unresolved D. The CDR3 is 15 amino acids. The V end lost 4 bases, the J end lost 1 base, and 13 bases lay between the germline ends. CDR1 is SEHNR, CDR2 FQNEAQ, per germline (reference sequence). DNA for the CDR3: TGTGCCAGCAGCTCCAGGCAGGAACCGAACACTGAAGCTTTCTTT. It encodes CASSSRQEPNTEAFF.

The V and J genes are TRBV6-5 and TRBJ1-4; the D gene is possibly TRBD1 (5 bases). This CDR3 region has 13 residues. V was shortened by 11 bases and J by 8 bases, with 18 bases between the two germline ends. Germline-derived CDR1 and CDR2 are MNHEY and SVGAGI. The chain's CDR3 is CAPRSGWWEKLFF. The CDR3 DNA reads as TGTGCCCCCCGGTCAGGGTGGTGGGAAAAACTGTTTTTT.

This clone was counted only a few times. This chain uses TRBV4-3 with TRBJ1-5; D unresolved. Between the trimmed V and J ends, which lost 0 bases and 0 bases, there was a span of 6 bases. Germline V gene sequence: CDR1 LGHNA, CDR2 YSLEER. CDR3 length: 15 amino acids. The CDR3 bases are TGCGCCAGCAGCCAAGATTTTTATAGCAATCAGCCCCAGCATTTT. It translates to CASSQDFYSNQPQHF.

This chain links TRBV9 with TRBJ1-2, with a tentative D call TRBD1 (6 bases). Between the trimmed V and J ends, which lost 3 bases and 8 bases, there was a span of 14 bases. The CDR3 loop spans 13 amino acids. The germline V gene has CDR1 SGDLS and CDR2 YYNGEE. CDR3 in amino acids: CASSASGVEGYTF. The CDR3 bases are TGTGCCAGCAGCGCGTCAGGGGTCGAAGGCTACACCTTC.

A single count supports this clone. The chain is built from TRBV6-5 and TRBJ2-1; D gene unclear. CDR3 length: 14 amino acids. The V end was cut by 0 bases, the J end by 5 bases, with 8 bases between. The germline gives CDR1 MNHEY, CDR2 SVGAGI. In nucleotides, the CDR3 is TGTGCCAGCAGTTACTCGGGCATCAACAATGAGCAGTTCTTC. This translates into CASSYSGINNEQFF.

This rearrangement joins TRBV28 to TRBJ2-7; tentative D call: TRBD1 (5 bases). The ends were cut back, 2 bases at V and 6 bases at J, with 8 bases in the middle. The CDR3 runs to 12 residues. Germline assignment: CDR1 MDHEN and CDR2 SYDVKM. Here the CDR3 reads CASSLSTGEQYF. For the CDR3, the DNA is TGTGCCAGCAGTTTAAGTACAGGCGAGCAGTACTTC.

V usage is TRBV28 and J usage is TRBJ2-7; D gene unclear. The V gene's germline CDR1 is MDHEN and CDR2 SYDVKM. Trimming stripped 5 bases from V and 7 bases from J, with 15 bases between. This CDR3 is built from 13 residues. CDR3 protein: CASSPLRVREQYF. CDR3 DNA: TGTGCCAGCAGTCCCCTCCGGGTTAGGGAGCAGTACTTC.

This clone was counted a single time. The rearrangement uses TRBV7-2 and TRBJ1-2, with D perhaps matching TRBD1 (5 bases). The CDR3 is 15 residues long. Germline V gene data show CDR1 as SGHTA and CDR2 as FQGNSA. The V and J ends lost 1 base and 4 bases respectively, with 13 bases between them. The CDR3 protein is CASSLDVNRPYGYTF. CDR3 sequence (DNA): TGTGCCAGCAGCTTAGACGTCAACAGGCCCTATGGCTACACCTTC.